The 9 T cell receptor beta chains below come from one sample, sequenced in a study of T cells after yellow fever vaccination (dated by TCRdb to about 2019). What this sample's treatment or condition label stands for: live attenuated yellow fever vaccine strain. Preparation of the library involved 5' RACE. Sequencing took place on an Illumina NovaSeq 6000. TCRdb took the public reads, trimmed them with fastp at Q25, ran MiXCR for clone calling and kept in-frame beta chains. Each entry is one CDR3 protein sequence, shown with its most common DNA and genes. In this sample the table shows some 250,000 distinct CDR3 sequences, about 3.9% of which occur a single time. The leading ten clones occupy about 19% of the sample. The sequencing here drew on PBMCs, taken 15 days after the yellow fever booster vaccination. These receptors all stem from a man between 18 and 29 years old who received the YFV17D yellow fever vaccine.

The genes are TRBV11-2 and TRBJ1-2; unclear D gene. This CDR3 has 14 amino acids. Germline CDR1 SGHAT, CDR2 FQNNGV. Deletions cut 2 bases from V and 8 bases from J, with 15 bases between. The DNA for the CDR3 is TGTGCCAGCAGCTTAAGTGCGGCGGCTTTGGGCTACACCTTC. Translation gives CASSLSAAALGYTF.

This clonotype was detected ten times or more. The chain couples TRBV5-4 to TRBJ2-3, with 8 bases lining up with TRBD1. CDR3 length: 13 amino acids. The germline V gene has CDR1 SGHNT and CDR2 YYREEE (reference sequence). The V gene end was trimmed by 10 bases and the J gene end by 3 bases; junction bases not matched to a gene: 7. The CDR3 nucleotides are TGTGCCGTCCCGACAGGGGAAACAGATACGCAGTATTTT. Its protein is CAVPTGETDTQYF. Based on the CDR3 plus reference TRBV5-4 and TRBJ2-3, the full variable domain is ETGVTQSPTHLIKTRGQQVTLRCSSQSGHNTVSWYQQALGQGPQFIFQYYREEENGRGNFPPRFSGLQFPNYSSELNVNALELDDSALYLCAVPTGETDTQYFGPGTRLTVL.

This clonotype was observed at least ten times. The chain has TRBV7-9 and TRBJ2-5; D perhaps matches TRBD2 (6 bases). This CDR3 has 14 amino acids. V was cut by 5 bases and J by 5 bases, with 15 bases left in between. Germline CDR1 reads SEHNR; CDR2 reads FQNEAQ (reference sequence). CDR3 DNA sequence: TGTGCCAGCAGCACTAGTCTAGGGAGGGAGACCCAGTACTTC. This gives the protein CASSTSLGRETQYF.

This clonotype was seen many times. This rearrangement joins TRBV5-1 to TRBJ1-6, with D possibly matching TRBD1 (5 bases). V was pared by 4 bases and J by 7 bases, with 12 bases between. Germline lookup yields CDR1 SGHRS and CDR2 YFSETQ. The CDR3 runs 14 residues. CDR3 nucleotide sequence: TGCGCCAGCAGCACCGGGACGATGAATTCACCCCTCCACTTT. Protein: CASSTGTMNSPLHF.

This clonotype was observed at least ten times. The V gene is TRBV5-5, the J gene TRBJ2-3; 9 bases line up with TRBD2. The germline V gene has CDR1 SGHKS and CDR2 YYEKEE (reference sequence). The V segment lost 4 bases and the J segment 11 bases; nucleotides outside the gene matches: 8. The CDR3 spans 13 residues. Written as DNA, the CDR3 is TGTGCCAGCAGCCCCTGGCGGGGGGGCTTGCAGTATTTT. It yields the protein CASSPWRGGLQYF.

This clonotype was seen ten or more times. J is TRBJ2-1 and V is TRBV5-1; tentative D call: TRBD1 (6 bases). Trimming cost V 2 bases and J 6 bases, with 18 bases left between them. The CDR3 runs 16 residues. Germline V gene data show CDR1 as SGHRS and CDR2 as YFSETQ. Here the CDR3 reads CASSFAPGSRGNEQFF. The CDR3, as DNA: TGCGCCAGCAGCTTCGCTCCAGGGTCCAGGGGCAATGAGCAGTTCTTC. Looking up the rest from reference TRBV5-1 and TRBJ2-1 gives the full variable domain: KAGVTQTPRYLIKTRGQQVTLSCSPISGHRSVSWYQQTPGQGLQFLFEYFSETQRNKGNFPGRFSGRQFSNSRSEMNVSTLELGDSALYLCASSFAPGSRGNEQFFGPGTRLTVL.

Ten or more counts support this clonotype. The chain carries TRBV12-3 or TRBV12-4 and TRBJ2-7; D is unclear. The CDR3 loop spans 12 amino acids. Trimming shortened V by 3 bases and J by 5 bases, and 8 bases separated the two germline ends. CDR3 in DNA: TGTGCCAGCAGTTTTTGGGGAAACGAGCAGTACTTC. Its protein product is CASSFWGNEQYF.

This clonotype was recorded at least ten times. The V and J genes are TRBV7-6 and TRBJ2-3; TRBD1 is a possible D gene (5 bases). Trimming stripped 3 bases from V and 2 bases from J, with 12 bases between. The CDR3 sequence is 15 residues long. Germline values: CDR1 SGHVS, CDR2 FNYEAQ. The CDR3 reads CASSFDRAYTDTQYF. The CDR3 DNA is TGTGCCAGCAGCTTTGACAGAGCCTACACAGATACGCAGTATTTT.

This clonotype appeared many times. This chain links TRBV7-3 with TRBJ1-6; D is unclear. The CDR3 sequence is 14 residues long. The V and J ends lost 6 bases and 0 bases respectively, with 6 bases between them. In germline, CDR1 is SGHTA, CDR2 FQGTGA. The CDR3 protein is CASSSNSYNSPLHF. The CDR3, as DNA: TGTGCCAGCAGTTCGAACTCCTATAATTCACCCCTCCACTTT.